Below, 14 T cell receptor beta chains from the same sample are listed, as sequenced in a study of radiation and T cells in renal cell carcinoma. Method: immunoSEQ multiplex PCR; TCRdb's copy keeps in-frame clones and lacks some. The sample carries some 120,000 clones, roughly four fifths recorded once. Documented time point: blood 2 weeks post-SBRT. Treatment defined: 15 Gy SBRT to primary tumor, nephrectomy 4 weeks later. Specimen: blood, collected from a patient whose treatment included radiotherapy and nephrectomy. All receptors derive from a woman aged 60-75 years with renal cell carcinoma.

This chain uses TRBV11-2 with TRBJ1-2; a weak D match, TRBD1 (5 bases). The CDR3 contains 15 residues. From germline, CDR1 is SGHAT and CDR2 FQNNGV. Trimming cost V 0 bases and J 4 bases, with 12 bases left between them. The CDR3 here is CASSLDPGGFYGYTF. The CDR3 DNA follows: TGTGCCAGCAGCTTAGATCCTGGGGGGTTCTATGGCTACACCTTC. The whole variable domain, filled in from reference TRBV11-2 and TRBJ1-2, reads EAGVAQSPRYKIIEKRQSVAFWCNPISGHATLYWYQQILGQGPKLLIQFQNNGVVDDSQLPKDRFSAERLKGVDSTLKIQPAKLEDSAVYLCASSLDPGGFYGYTFGSGTRLTVV.

The V call is TRBV4-2, the J call TRBJ2-2; 8 bases are shared with TRBD2. The CDR3 extends over 17 amino acids. Germline trimming cut 1 base from V and 4 bases from J; bases unmatched to any gene: 8. Germline loops: CDR1 LGHNA, CDR2 YNFKEQ. The CDR3: CASSQVVGGGLTGELFF. The DNA of the CDR3 is TGTGCCAGCAGCCAAGTTGTCGGCGGGGGGCTCACCGGGGAGCTGTTTTTT.

A single count supports this clone. The chain joins TRBV7-9 to TRBJ2-7, with no clear D. This CDR3 is built from 14 residues. The germline V gene has CDR1 SEHNR and CDR2 FQNEAQ (reference sequence). The V end was cut by 3 bases, the J end by 2 bases, with 11 bases between. The CDR3 bases are TGTGCCAGCAGCTTCAGTGACGGAACCTACGAGCAGTACTTC. Translated, it gives CASSFSDGTYEQYF.

This clone was seen a few times. This rearrangement joins TRBV2 to TRBJ1-2, with unresolved D. Germline lookup yields CDR1 SNHLY and CDR2 FYNNEI. CDR3 length: 16 amino acids. The V gene lost 4 bases and the J gene lost 6 bases, with 21 bases spanning the gap. The CDR3 reads CASSARRQGGSNGYTF. As DNA, the CDR3 is TGTGCCAGCAGTGCGCGTCGACAAGGAGGTTCTAATGGCTACACCTTC. Filled out from reference TRBV2 and TRBJ1-2, the complete variable domain reads EPEVTQTPSHQVTQMGQEVILRCVPISNHLYFYWYRQILGQKVEFLVSFYNNEISEKSEIFDDQFSVERPDGSNFTLKIRSTKLEDSAMYFCASSARRQGGSNGYTFGSGTRLTVV.

The J gene is TRBJ1-5, the V gene TRBV28, with 8 bases matching TRBD1. The CDR3 is 16 residues long. Trimming took 5 bases from V and 0 from J; bases not matched to a gene: 6. The germline CDR1 and CDR2 sequences are MDHEN and SYDVKM. CDR3 sequence (DNA): TGTGCCAGCAGTCCCCGACAGGGGATTAGCAATCAGCCCCAGCATTTT. Its translation: CASSPRQGISNQPQHF.

The V and J genes are TRBV29-1 and TRBJ2-5; a possible D gene is TRBD1 (5 bases). Between the trimmed V and J ends, which lost 2 bases and 5 bases, there was a span of 9 bases. The CDR3 covers 12 residues. Germline CDR1 SQVTM, CDR2 ANQGSEA. The CDR3 region has the DNA TGCAGCGTTGAATTGGGGCAGGAGACCCAGTACTTC. Protein: CSVELGQETQYF. The complete variable domain, with remaining parts taken from reference TRBV29-1 and TRBJ2-5, reads SAVISQKPSRDICQRGTSLTIQCQVDSQVTMMFWYRQQPGQSLTLIATANQGSEATYESGFVIDKFPISRPNLTFSTLTVSNMSPEDSSIYLCSVELGQETQYFGPGTRLLVL.

The genes are TRBV28 and TRBJ2-5, with 16 bases matching TRBD2. The CDR3 consists of 17 residues. Germline V gene sequence: CDR1 MDHEN, CDR2 SYDVKM. The J segment lost 5 bases and the V segment lost 3 bases, leaving 6 bases of the junction unmatched. As DNA, the CDR3 is TGTGCCAGCAGTTTGCTTGGGACTAGCGGGGGGGGTGAGACCCAGTACTTC. Residues: CASSLLGTSGGGETQYF.

The CDR3, as DNA: TGTGCCAGTAGTCCCCCCGGGATTGGCAATCAGCCCCAGCATTTT. Its protein product is CASSPPGIGNQPQHF. The genes are TRBV19 and TRBJ1-5, with D uncertain. V was shortened by 5 bases and J by 2 bases, with 13 bases between the two germline ends. The CDR3 runs to 15 residues. The germline gives CDR1 LNHDA, CDR2 SQIVND (reference sequence).

V and J are TRBV7-8 and TRBJ1-2; 7 nucleotides match TRBD1. Unmatched junction bases numbered 2, after V lost 3 bases and J lost 4 bases. The CDR3 has 13 amino acids. Germline CDR1 and CDR2: SGHVS and FQNEAQ. CDR3 sequence (DNA): TGTGCCAGCAGCTTGACAGGGACCTATGGCTACACCTTC. Translating gives CASSLTGTYGYTF.

J is TRBJ1-1 and V is TRBV6-5; no reliable D call. This CDR3 region has 13 residues. Per germline, CDR1 MNHEY and CDR2 SVGAGI. V was cut by 6 bases and J by 11 bases, with 19 bases left in between. CDR3 sequence (DNA): TGTGCCAGCAGAACCACAACGACCCGTTGGGCTTTCTTT. This gives the protein CASRTTTTRWAFF.

About this clone: The same CDR3 is also encoded by other DNA sequences in this sample. The V and J genes are TRBV4-1 and TRBJ2-3; tentatively, D is TRBD2 (6 bases). CDR3 length equals 14 residues. Deletions cut 1 base from V and 2 bases from J, with 7 bases between. Germline CDR1 and CDR2: MGHRA and YSYEKL. CDR3 residues: CASSQGRDTDTQYF. The CDR3 DNA reads TGCGCCAGCAGCCAAGGGCGGGACACAGATACGCAGTATTTT.

This chain links TRBV4-1 with TRBJ2-1; TRBD2 agrees at 9 bases. Trimming at V came to 0 bases and at J to 2 bases, leaving 5 bases not matched to a gene. The CDR3 is made up of 17 amino acids. Germline lookup yields CDR1 MGHRA and CDR2 YSYEKL. CDR3 DNA: TGCGCCAGCAGCCAAGATGCGGCGGGGGGGGCCTACAATGAGCAGTTCTTC. Encoded protein: CASSQDAAGGAYNEQFF.

V usage is TRBV30 and J usage is TRBJ1-2; 9 bases match TRBD1. CDR1 GTSNPN and CDR2 SVGIG come from the germline V gene (reference sequence). This CDR3 is 13 amino acids long. V trimming: 4 bases; J trimming: 3 bases; junction bases outside the gene matches: 3. DNA for the CDR3: TGTGCCTGGAACCGGGACAGGGACTATGGCTACACCTTC. Encoded protein: CAWNRDRDYGYTF. The full variable domain, completed using reference TRBV30 and TRBJ1-2, is SQTIHQWPATLVQPVGSPLSLECTVEGTSNPNLYWYRQAAGRGLQLLFYSVGIGQISSEVPQNLSASRPQDRQFILSSKKLLLSDSGFYLCAWNRDRDYGYTFGSGTRLTVV.

This clone was observed once. V gene TRBV11-1 combines with J gene TRBJ1-6; D is unresolved. Trimming shortened V by 0 bases and J by 0 bases, and 15 bases separated the two germline ends. CDR3 length equals 19 residues. Germline V CDR1 and CDR2: SGHAT, FQDESV (reference sequence). The CDR3 DNA is TGTGCCAGCAGCTTAGCGGCCTCATCCGGCGACTCCTATAATTCACCCCTCCACTTT. As protein: CASSLAASSGDSYNSPLHF.